This TCR beta chain was profiled in a study of blood T cell repertoires in COVID-19 (dated by TCRdb to the early 2020s). Notes on the research overall: Samples from collaborators originated in the United States, Italy and Spain and spanned both the acute and convalescent phases of COVID-19. The prospective study material was composed of cDNA or gDNA derived from T cells, B-cell-depleted T cells, or PBMCs. Deeply sampled blood TCRbeta repertoires from subjects exposed to, actively infected with, or recovered from COVID-19 were included in the dataset. The repertoires were released in a freely available public database meant as a resource for research on the immune response to SARS-CoV-2. The samples were drawn from the first 160 participants of the ongoing ImmuneRACE study and from over 950 subjects provided by 6 global collaborators. Sample metadata almost always included a de-identified subject ID, COVID-19 status, age in years and sex. Where available, HLA class I and class II types were obtained from metadata supplied by the sample provider rather than from assay-based typing.

The collaborating institutions used their own protocols to collect whole blood in K2EDTA tubes. For TCRbeta analysis, collaborator samples were shipped as frozen whole blood, as isolated PBMCs, or as DNA extracted from either sample type. CDR1 GTSNPN and CDR2 SVGIG were looked up in the germline V gene (reference sequence). The germline V end is reduced by 5 bases and the J end by 10 bases; junction bases left unmatched: 9. Its CDR3 holds 14 amino acids, cysteine through phenylalanine. Kept here is only the CDR3 DNA, which spans 42 bases and is read in frame from base 1. Beyond this particular receptor, the publication reports: The quantity of clinical and demographic metadata differed by source and by participant and was supplied without curation.

TCRbeta CDR3 regions were amplified from genomic DNA using the immunoSEQ Assay, a bias-controlled multiplex PCR. The original pipeline was this. The number of nucleated cells in each sample was estimated from the amplification of reference gene primers within the assay. To quantify the absolute abundance of each unique TCRbeta CDR3 rearrangement, sequence reads were collapsed and filtered. For each sample, productive Simpson clonality was calculated as the square root of Simpson's diversity index across productive rearrangements. TCRdb holds this immuneACCESS table with in-frame rearrangements only. Some clones are missing; in checked studies, unresolved V genes explain under half, and the rest has no known cause. The DNA gave D and trimming, while V, J and clone size come from that table. In this sample the table shows 90,000 to 130,000 clones, about two thirds of which occur a single time. The top ten clones comprise 1.5% to 2% of the sample.

This clone was counted at least ten times. There is no known antigen for this receptor. There are no base qualities to consult, and no much larger clone falls within one base. The chain joins TRBV30 to TRBJ1-6; 9 central nucleotides agree with TRBD1. The source material was peripheral blood. The receptor comes from a woman aged 40 to 50 with acute or convalescent COVID-19. The CDR3 amino acid sequence is: CAWELRDRVSPLHF. The DNA sequence follows: TGTGCCTGGGAACTGCGGGACAGGGTCTCACCCCTCCACTTT.